Shown below are 13 T cell receptor beta chains from a single sample sequenced in a study of blood T cells in healthy people across ages. A J-beta primer mix and a sample-barcoded 5' primer were used in a second PCR of about 7 to 12 cycles. From the 5' RACE reads, TCRdb called clonotypes with MiXCR, one entry per CDR3 protein. The repertoire holds over 1,500,000 distinct CDR3 sequences, with 30% to 40% as singletons. The sample was blood. The receptors were gathered from a human donor in good health.

The chain uses TRBV20-1 and TRBJ2-1; D is unresolved. This CDR3 has 12 residues. Germline-derived CDR1 and CDR2 are DFQATT and SNEGSKA (reference sequence). V was cut by 4 bases and J by 2 bases, with 6 bases left in between. Written as DNA, the CDR3 is TGCAGTGCTACCATGACCTACAATGAGCAGTTCTTC. It translates to CSATMTYNEQFF.

This clonotype was seen only a few times. The chain is built from TRBV7-2 and TRBJ1-5; D call uncertain. CDR3 length: 15 residues. Trimming pared 8 bases from V and 8 bases from J, leaving 22 bases between. Germline V gives CDR1 SGHTA, CDR2 FQGNSA. The chain's CDR3 is CASAPSWGGVEPQHF. In nucleotides, the CDR3 is TGTGCCAGCGCCCCATCCTGGGGTGGGGTGGAGCCCCAGCATTTT. Combining the CDR3 with reference TRBV7-2 and TRBJ1-5 gives the whole variable domain GAGVSQSPSNKVTEKGKDVELRCDPISGHTALYWYRQSLGQGLEFLIYFQGNSAPDKSGLPSDRFSAERTGGSVSTLTIQRTQQEDSAVYLCASAPSWGGVEPQHFGDGTRLSIL.

This chain joins TRBV6-4 and TRBJ2-1, with a tentative D call TRBD1 (5 bases). Per the germline V gene, CDR1 is MRHNA and CDR2 is SNTAGT. There are 14 residues in the CDR3. The ends were cut back, 2 bases at V and 7 bases at J, with 12 bases in the middle. The CDR3 DNA reads as TGTGCCAGCAGTGACGGGGCAGAGGAAAATGAGCAGTTCTTC. As protein: CASSDGAEENEQFF.

The chain recombines TRBV11-2 with TRBJ1-3; D is unclear. CDR1 is SGHAT and CDR2 is FQNNGV in the germline V gene. The CDR3 consists of 15 residues. V was cut by 5 bases and J by 2 bases, with 13 bases left in between. The CDR3 DNA reads as TGTGCCAGCAGCAAAGACGCAGGAACTGGAAACACCATATATTTT. This codes for CASSKDAGTGNTIYF.

V usage is TRBV5-5 and J usage is TRBJ2-5; D is undetermined. V was pared by 4 bases and J by 3 bases, with 10 bases between. This CDR3 contains 13 residues. Germline CDR1 SGHKS, CDR2 YYEKEE (reference sequence). The CDR3 nucleotides read TGTGCCAGCAGCACCGGCCGAAAAGAGACCCAGTACTTC. As protein: CASSTGRKETQYF.

This clonotype was detected only a few times. At one of its ends the junction is not consistent with the germline gene, which may arise from a read error. The chain combines TRBV6-1 with TRBJ2-2; maybe TRBD2 (6 bases). Germline CDR1 MNHNS, CDR2 SASEGT. CDR3 length equals 15 residues. CDR3 sequence: CASRRGGRTTGELFF. The CDR3 DNA reads TGCGCCAGCAGGAGGGGAGGACGGACCACCGGGGAGCTGTTTTTT.

This rearrangement joins TRBV4-3 to TRBJ2-5; 11 bases map to TRBD1. CDR3 length: 15 residues. From germline, CDR1 is LGHNA and CDR2 YSLEER. V lost 4 bases to trimming and J lost 2 bases; unmatched junction nucleotides: 3. The CDR3 DNA reads TGCGCCAGCAGCCCGGGACAGGGGGTTCAAGAGACCCAGTACTTC. This translates into CASSPGQGVQETQYF.

The chain links TRBV18 to TRBJ2-5; the D call may be TRBD1 or TRBD2 (5 bases each). CDR3 length: 14 amino acids. Germline values: CDR1 KGHSH, CDR2 LQKENI. V lost 5 bases, J lost 5 bases, and 15 bases lay in between. For the CDR3, the DNA is TGTGCCAGCTCATCGGGACGCCTAGGGGAGACCCAGTACTTC. This encodes CASSSGRLGETQYF.

This sequence joins TRBV12-3 or TRBV12-4 and TRBJ2-1, with D perhaps matching TRBD1 (6 bases). V was pared by 5 bases and J by 11 bases, with 10 bases between. There are 11 residues in the CDR3. The CDR3 is CASSPGTKQFF. CDR3 DNA: TGTGCCAGCAGTCCCGGGACAAAGCAGTTCTTC.

This clonotype was counted a single time. The V gene is TRBV7-2, the J gene TRBJ2-1, with 7 positions matching TRBD2. The CDR3 consists of 14 residues. Germline assignment: CDR1 SGHTA and CDR2 FQGNSA. V trimming: 1 base; J trimming: 10 bases; junction bases outside the gene matches: 7. CDR3 region: CASSLVGGSEEQFF. DNA of the CDR3: TGTGCCAGCAGCTTAGTGGGGGGGTCAGAGGAGCAGTTCTTC.

The genes are TRBV6-1 and TRBJ2-7, with 10 bases matching TRBD1. V dropped 3 bases and J dropped 5; count of bases not matched to a gene: 4. The CDR3 is made up of 14 amino acids. The V gene's germline CDR1 is MNHNS and CDR2 SASEGT. In DNA form, the CDR3 reads TGTGCCAGCAGTGAGACAGGGGGCTGGGACGAGCAGTACTTC. It translates to CASSETGGWDEQYF.

The rearrangement joins TRBV29-1 to TRBJ2-3, with TRBD2 matching 7 bases. Germline CDR1 and CDR2: SQVTM and ANQGSEA. J lost 6 bases, V lost 4 bases, and 10 bases had no gene match. The CDR3 extends over 14 amino acids. The CDR3, as DNA: TGCAGCGTTGTGGGGGGGGGAAGACAGGATACGCAGTATTTT. Translated, it gives CSVVGGGRQDTQYF.

The table lists this clonotype with a few counts. The gene calls are TRBV29-1 and TRBJ2-3; a possible D gene is TRBD2 (7 bases). The germline gives CDR1 SQVTM, CDR2 ANQGSEA. The CDR3 runs 13 residues. V was clipped by 4 bases and J by 2 bases, with 10 bases between them. This CDR3 is CSVVGGATDTQYF. CDR3 nucleotide sequence: TGCAGCGTTGTTGGGGGGGCCACAGATACGCAGTATTTT.